This record looks at one T cell receptor beta chain sequence and its context. Its target is not known. This entry belongs to a study of shared clonotypes between healthy human individuals. Study results and limitations: Generation probabilities of non-shared clonotypes were lower (relative to those shared by all four donors). Compared with memory subsets, naive subsets generally had larger estimated richness.

Unmatched junction bases numbered 5, after V lost 3 bases and J lost 1 base. The CDR3 is made up of 16 amino acids. Germline V CDR1 and CDR2: MDHEN, SYDVKM. TCRdb keeps only in-frame clones here, not all; method: immunoSEQ multiplex PCR. The table includes approximately 2,000,000 clones, 92% detected once. The chain has TRBV28 and TRBJ2-3; TRBD2 matches 9 bases. Sequencing input: naive CD4+ T cells from PBMCs. This sample's subset: CD45RA+ positively selected. The receptor was isolated from a man younger than 35 in good health. Some clones in this sample may be carry-over from other donors' samples. CDR3 in amino acids: CASSFPAGGGTDTQYF. CDR3 DNA sequence: TGTGCCAGCAGTTTTCCGGCGGGGGGGGGCACAGATACGCAGTATTTT.